The clone carrying this T cell receptor (beta chain) appeared a single time. Source study methods: The assay estimated nucleated cells by amplifying reference gene primers. This table comes from immunoSEQ multiplex PCR, and its TCRdb copy is limited to in-frame clones, with some not included. V and J calls and clone size are as listed in that table; D and trimming were resolved from the DNA. The profile shows 100,000 to 150,000 clones, around four fifths of them singletons. This record comes from a study of blood T cell repertoires in COVID-19. Study in general: Both acute and convalescent COVID-19 samples were obtained from the United States, Italy and Spain.

CDR3 length equals 16 residues. Germline values: CDR1 SGHVS, CDR2 FQNEAQ. V shed 4 bases and J 3 bases; nucleotides not matched to a gene: 8. The V gene is TRBV7-8, the J gene TRBJ1-5; 8 bases align to TRBD1. The receptor's source is a human donor in a cohort sampled during active COVID-19. Sequencing input: peripheral blood. CDR3: CASSSDRVRFNQPQHF. The CDR3 region has the DNA TGTGCCAGCAGCTCGGACAGGGTCCGGTTCAATCAGCCCCAGCATTTT.